This entry describes one T cell receptor (beta chain). This CDR3 region has 15 residues. Deletions cut 2 bases from V and 6 bases from J, with 14 bases between. Germline CDR1 MNHNY, CDR2 SVGAGI (reference sequence). The record originates from a study of siplizumab effects on memory and regulatory T cells. Assay: immunoSEQ multiplex PCR; the TCRdb copy retains only in-frame clones and omits some. This sample has some 100,000 clones, with roughly 96% found just once. The TCR sequence derives from a human donor in good health. Sequenced: naive CD4+ T cells sorted from blood. The genes are TRBV6-6 and TRBJ2-1, with D perhaps assigned TRBD1 or TRBD2 (7 bases each). The CDR3 nucleotides are TGTGCCAGCAGTTACCAGGGGGGGCGGGTCAATGAGCAGTTCTTC. Amino acid sequence: CASSYQGGRVNEQFF.